The 16 T cell receptor beta chains presented below share a single source sample, sequenced in a study of T cell changes during pregnancy in multiple sclerosis. The data were produced by immunoSEQ multiplex PCR, yet TCRdb's version contains in-frame clones alone and is incomplete. Of around 100,000 clones listed, around nine tenths are singletons. The sequenced sample was peripheral blood, obtained in the second trimester of pregnancy. These receptors all stem from a female donor with multiple sclerosis, enrolled in a pregnancy study.

The V call is TRBV5-1, the J call TRBJ1-1; 7 nucleotides agree with TRBD1. With V trimmed by 1 base and J by 0 bases, 6 bases remained unmatched. The CDR3 contains 16 residues. Looked up from germline, CDR1 is SGHRS and CDR2 is YFSETQ. The CDR3 loop is CASSLLQTGMNTEAFF. In DNA form, the CDR3 reads TGCGCCAGCAGCTTGCTCCAGACAGGGATGAACACTGAAGCTTTCTTT.

This sequence joins TRBV30 and TRBJ1-6, with D perhaps matching TRBD1 (5 bases). The germline V gene encodes CDR1 GTSNPN and CDR2 SVGIG (reference sequence). The CDR3 runs 14 residues. The germline V and J ends were trimmed by 3 bases and 7 bases, with 13 bases remaining between them. The CDR3 bases are TGTGCCTGGAGGGCCGGGACTGCAAATTCACCCCTCCACTTT. Translation: CAWRAGTANSPLHF.

The chain combines TRBV21-1 with TRBJ2-7; whether TRBD2, the table's D call, matches the DNA was not checked. TRBV21-1 corresponds to a pseudogene. The CDR3 runs to 19 residues. This chain's CDR3 is CASSKDVLGGELYLYEQYF. The CDR3 nucleotides read TGTGCCAGCAGCAAAGACGTACTGGGGGGGGAACTTTACCTCTACGAGCAGTACTTC.

The rearrangement joins TRBV7-8 to TRBJ1-4; a possible D gene is TRBD1 (5 bases). V lost 4 bases to trimming and J lost 8 bases, with 5 bases between them. The germline gives CDR1 SGHVS, CDR2 FQNEAQ. The CDR3 runs 11 residues. As DNA, the CDR3 is TGTGCCAGCAGCTGGGGCGAAAAACTGTTTTTT. This translates into CASSWGEKLFF.

In this sample, this clone turned up a few times. The rearrangement uses TRBV4-1 and TRBJ1-6, with a tentative D call TRBD1 (6 bases). The CDR3 has 15 amino acids. V was pared by 4 bases and J by 7 bases, with 14 bases between. The germline V gene has CDR1 MGHRA and CDR2 YSYEKL. CDR3 region: CASSPSGQSNSPLHF. DNA of the CDR3: TGCGCCAGCAGCCCTTCAGGACAGAGCAATTCACCCCTCCACTTT.

The chain employs TRBV13 and TRBJ2-5; 9 bases fit TRBD1. Germline-derived CDR1 and CDR2 are PRHDT and FYEKMQ (reference sequence). The J segment lost 3 bases and the V segment lost 5 bases, leaving 1 base of the junction unmatched. The CDR3 totals 13 residues. CDR3 residues: CASSRTGEETQYF. The CDR3 bases are TGTGCCAGCAGCCGGACAGGGGAAGAGACCCAGTACTTC.

V gene TRBV5-6 combines with J gene TRBJ1-3; TRBD1 matches at 9 bases. The length of the CDR3 is 16 residues. In germline, CDR1 is SGHDT, CDR2 YYEEEE. V dropped 0 bases and J dropped 3; count of bases not matched to a gene: 4. CDR3 coding DNA: TGTGCCAGCAGCTTGGCCGGACAGGGGATTGGAAACACCATATATTTT. Protein: CASSLAGQGIGNTIYF.

The J gene is TRBJ2-3, the V gene TRBV5-1; TRBD1 matches 7 bases. The CDR3 runs 13 residues. CDR1 is SGHRS and CDR2 is YFSETQ in the germline V gene. Germline trimming cut 3 bases from V and 5 bases from J; bases unmatched to any gene: 3. In DNA form, the CDR3 reads TGCGCCAGCAGCTACCGGGACAGAGATACGCAGTATTTT. It specifies CASSYRDRDTQYF.

This clone was counted a single time. The chain combines TRBV9 with TRBJ1-5; D gene uncertain. Germline CDR1 SGDLS, CDR2 YYNGEE. Trimming shortened V by 3 bases and J by 6 bases, and 10 bases separated the two germline ends. The CDR3 has 13 residues. For the CDR3, the DNA is TGTGCCAGCAGCGCCGGAGGTCGTCAGCCCCAGCATTTT. It translates to CASSAGGRQPQHF.

This chain links TRBV2 with TRBJ2-2, with D maybe TRBD2 (5 bases). The V end lost 5 bases, the J end lost 1 base, and 8 bases lay between the germline ends. CDR3 length equals 14 residues. Looked up from germline, CDR1 is SNHLY and CDR2 is FYNNEI. The CDR3: CASSYAGNTGELFF. The CDR3 bases are TGTGCCAGCAGTTATGCGGGGAACACCGGGGAGCTGTTTTTT. The full variable domain, completed using reference TRBV2 and TRBJ2-2, is EPEVTQTPSHQVTQMGQEVILRCVPISNHLYFYWYRQILGQKVEFLVSFYNNEISEKSEIFDDQFSVERPDGSNFTLKIRSTKLEDSAMYFCASSYAGNTGELFFGEGSRLTVL.

The genes are TRBV6-1 and TRBJ1-2; unclear D gene. With 11 bases removed from V and 6 bases from J, the gap between germline ends came to 22 bases. The germline gives CDR1 MNHNS, CDR2 SASEGT. The CDR3 runs to 14 residues. The CDR3 sequence: CASSRGVLSDGYTF. In nucleotides, the CDR3 is TGTGCCTCGTCTCGGGGAGTACTATCGGATGGCTACACCTTC.

This sequence joins TRBV9 and TRBJ1-1; D ambiguous. The CDR3 is 16 amino acids. Germline V lookup: CDR1 SGDLS, CDR2 YYNGEE. Trimming took off 0 bases at V and 1 base at J, with 13 bases between the two ends. In nucleotides, the CDR3 is TGTGCCAGCAGCGTAGGTGTTGGGCGGGCGAACACTGAAGCTTTCTTT. Translation: CASSVGVGRANTEAFF. The variable domain in full, completed from reference TRBV9 and TRBJ1-1, reads DSGVTQTPKHLITATGQRVTLRCSPRSGDLSVYWYQQSLDQGLQFLIQYYNGEERAKGNILERFSAQQFPDLHSELNLSSLELGDSALYFCASSVGVGRANTEAFFGQGTRLTVV.

V gene TRBV6-5 combines with J gene TRBJ2-2; D possibly corresponds to TRBD1 (5 bases). The germline V gene has CDR1 MNHEY and CDR2 SVGAGI. The CDR3 is 15 residues long. The V end was cut by 6 bases, the J end by 5 bases, with 16 bases between. The CDR3 loop reads CASRLDSRRTGELFF. CDR3 sequence (DNA): TGTGCCAGCAGACTCGACAGCAGGCGGACCGGGGAGCTGTTTTTT.

V is TRBV6-5 and J is TRBJ2-3; D perhaps matches TRBD2 (5 bases). The ends were cut back, 0 bases at V and 0 bases at J, with 10 bases in the middle. This CDR3 has 16 residues. Germline V gene data show CDR1 as MNHEY and CDR2 as SVGAGI. CDR3 sequence (DNA): TGTGCCAGCAGTTACTCGAGCGGTAGAAGCACAGATACGCAGTATTTT. Translation gives CASSYSSGRSTDTQYF.

The V gene is TRBV15, the J gene TRBJ2-7; D not certain. V gave up 8 bases and J gave up 0 bases, with 8 bases separating them. This CDR3 spans 12 amino acids. The V gene's germline CDR1 is LNHNV and CDR2 YYDKDF (reference sequence). The CDR3 here is CATPEASYEQYF. The CDR3 DNA sequence: TGTGCCACCCCTGAGGCCTCCTACGAGCAGTACTTC. The full variable domain, rest sourced from reference TRBV15 and TRBJ2-7, is DAMVIQNPRYQVTQFGKPVTLSCSQTLNHNVMYWYQQKSSQAPKLLFHYYDKDFNNEADTPDNFQSRRPNTSFCFLDIRSPGLGDTAMYLCATPEASYEQYFGPGTRLTVT.

The rearrangement links TRBV30 to TRBJ2-7; no definite D call. Per germline, CDR1 GTSNPN and CDR2 SVGIG (reference sequence). CDR3 length: 12 amino acids. V lost 3 bases and J lost 7, with 13 bases in between. This CDR3 is CAWSTALTEQYF. CDR3 in DNA: TGTGCCTGGAGCACGGCCTTGACTGAGCAGTACTTC.